This TCR beta chain was captured in a study of blood T cells in healthy people across ages. Together with a sample-barcoded 5' primer, a J-beta primer mix was included in a second PCR lasting about 7 to 12 cycles. TCRdb re-called the 5' RACE reads with MiXCR, one entry per CDR3 protein. Of approximately 600,000 distinct CDR3 sequences detected, 58% appear once; the ten largest clones hold roughly 34%. This CDR3 has 18 amino acids. Per germline, CDR1 MNHEY and CDR2 SVGAGI. Trimming removed 2 bases at V and 8 bases at J, with 24 bases between. Details on this clonotype: Its antigen is currently unknown.

Study-wide points: Comparison with aged donors showed that long-lived donors had more naive CD4+ cells and higher diversity. TCR beta diversity per million T cells fell roughly linearly with age.

The sequenced sample was blood. This chain joins TRBV6-5 and TRBJ1-4; TRBD1 is a possible D gene (5 bases). This TCR was recovered from a man aged 55-75 years in good health. CDR3 sequence: CASSYGPQVTQSGEKLFF. CDR3 nucleotide sequence: TGTGCCAGCAGTTACGGTCCACAGGTGACGCAGTCTGGAGAAAAACTGTTTTTT.